The 8 T cell receptor beta chains below all came from one sample that was sequenced in a study of Graves' ophthalmopathy and Graves' hyperthyroidism. RNA transcripts provided the template for amplifying TCR beta CDR3 regions. First-round RT-PCR with HTBI primers preceded a second-round multiplex PCR. TCRdb analysed the multiplex PCR reads with MiXCR anew, one entry per CDR3 protein. The table includes around 1.1 million distinct CDR3 sequences, 36% detected once. Input material: peripheral blood or thyroid tissue (not recorded which). The receptors were gathered from an adult man with Graves' hyperthyroidism.

Regarding this clonotype: Since the CDR3 does not end with the conserved phenylalanine or tryptophan, this likely comes from a read error. This chain connects TRBV29-1 to TRBJ1-2, with TRBD1 matching 8 bases. The V and J ends lost 7 bases and 6 bases, in that order; junction bases with no gene match: 7. CDR3 length: 12 residues. Germline CDR1 reads SQVTM; CDR2 reads ANQGSEA. The CDR3 sequence: CSAKGQGNGYTS. The CDR3, as DNA: TGCAGCGCCAAAGGACAGGGAAATGGCTACACCTCC.

V usage is TRBV29-1 and J usage is TRBJ2-1; 7 nucleotides agree with TRBD2. CDR1 and CDR2 (germline): SQVTM, ANQGSEA. CDR3 length: 12 residues. V shed 5 bases, J shed 9 bases, and the junction held 7 bases outside the gene matches. The chain's CDR3 is CSVWAGVIEQFF. As DNA, the CDR3 is TGCAGCGTTTGGGCGGGAGTCATTGAGCAGTTCTTC.

This clonotype was counted many times. The rearrangement links TRBV6-1 to TRBJ1-5; D not certain. V was clipped by 2 bases and J by 2 bases, with 7 bases between them. The CDR3 consists of 14 residues. Germline V gives CDR1 MNHNS, CDR2 SASEGT. The CDR3 DNA sequence: TGTGCCAGCAGTGAACGGGCCGGCAATCAGCCCCAGCATTTT. Its protein product is CASSERAGNQPQHF.

In this sample, this clonotype turned up many times. The rearrangement uses TRBV7-2 and TRBJ1-1; TRBD1 is a possible D gene (6 bases). Germline V gene sequence: CDR1 SGHTA, CDR2 FQGNSA. This CDR3 contains 18 residues. V was cut by 4 bases and J by 4 bases, with 25 bases left in between. In nucleotides, the CDR3 is TGTGCCAGCAGCTGGTCCCTTACAGGGACCCGGCCCAGCACTGAAGCTTTCTTT. Protein sequence: CASSWSLTGTRPSTEAFF.

This clonotype was picked up many times. The rearrangement links TRBV29-1 to TRBJ1-5; D is perhaps TRBD1 (5 bases). Looked up from germline, CDR1 is SQVTM and CDR2 is ANQGSEA. There are 13 residues in the CDR3. V was cut by 5 bases and J by 6 bases, with 14 bases left in between. The CDR3 here is CSVRAGYGQPQHF. The CDR3 DNA follows: TGCAGCGTTCGGGCAGGGTATGGTCAGCCCCAGCATTTT.

The rearrangement links TRBV11-2 to TRBJ1-1; D ambiguous. This CDR3 is 15 amino acids long. Trimming shortened V by 5 bases and J by 0 bases, and 13 bases separated the two germline ends. Looked up from germline, CDR1 is SGHAT and CDR2 is FQNNGV. CDR3 sequence: CASSLGLGLNTEAFF. In nucleotides, the CDR3 is TGTGCCAGCAGCCTCGGCTTAGGGCTGAACACTGAAGCTTTCTTT.

This chain connects TRBV27 to TRBJ1-6; unclear D gene. Germline V gene lookup returns CDR1 MNHEY and CDR2 SMNVEV (reference sequence). This CDR3 is 16 amino acids long. V lost 0 bases and J lost 4, with 10 bases in between. CDR3 sequence reads: CASSLSWFSYNSPLHF. The DNA for the CDR3 is TGTGCCAGCAGTTTATCGTGGTTTTCGTATAATTCACCCCTCCACTTT.

The rearrangement joins TRBV29-1 to TRBJ2-7, with TRBD1 identical over 7 bases. Germline values: CDR1 SQVTM, CDR2 ANQGSEA. After removal of 2 bases from V and 2 bases from J, the junction contained 6 bases not matched to a gene. The CDR3 has 14 residues. The DNA of the CDR3 is TGCAGCGTTGAAACCCGACAGGGTGCCTACGAGCAGTACTTC. Translating gives CSVETRQGAYEQYF.